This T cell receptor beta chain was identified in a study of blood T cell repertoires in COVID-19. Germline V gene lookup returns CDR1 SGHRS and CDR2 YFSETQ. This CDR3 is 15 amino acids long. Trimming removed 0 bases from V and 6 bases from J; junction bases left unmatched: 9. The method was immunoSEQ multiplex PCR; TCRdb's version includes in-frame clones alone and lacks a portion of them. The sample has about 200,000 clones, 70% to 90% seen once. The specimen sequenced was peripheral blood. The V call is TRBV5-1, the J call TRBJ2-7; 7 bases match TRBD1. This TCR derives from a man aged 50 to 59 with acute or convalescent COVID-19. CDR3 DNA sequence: TGCGCCAGCAGCTTGGGGGCTACAGGGGATGGCGAGCAGTACTTC. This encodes CASSLGATGDGEQYF.